This T cell receptor beta chain appears in the sequencing data of a study of T cells after yellow fever vaccination. Points from the study as a whole: Reappearance after the booster was observed for most primary-vaccination clones (more than 95% CD4, less than 90% CD8). Some clonotypes, a small share, were shared between CD4 and CD8 compartments.

A 5'RACE template-switching step, the method used to make TCR cDNA, added a universal primer site and UMIs. TCRdb re-analysed the 5' RACE reads in MiXCR, keeping a single row per CDR3 protein. This table has roughly 350,000 distinct CDR3 sequences, about 4% appearing once. The CDR3 consists of 13 residues. V was trimmed by 3 bases and J by 6 bases, leaving 11 bases between them. CDR1 is MNHEY and CDR2 is SVGAGI in the germline V gene. This clonotype was found a few times. The antigen is not known. This chain connects TRBV6-5 to TRBJ1-1, with D possibly being TRBD1 (6 bases). The specimen was PBMCs, collected 5 days after the yellow fever booster vaccination. The TCR originated in a man aged 18 to 29 who received the YFV17D yellow fever vaccine. The CDR3 region has the DNA TGTGCCAGCAGTTATTCGGGGGCTTCTGAAGCTTTCTTT. Protein: CASSYSGASEAFF.